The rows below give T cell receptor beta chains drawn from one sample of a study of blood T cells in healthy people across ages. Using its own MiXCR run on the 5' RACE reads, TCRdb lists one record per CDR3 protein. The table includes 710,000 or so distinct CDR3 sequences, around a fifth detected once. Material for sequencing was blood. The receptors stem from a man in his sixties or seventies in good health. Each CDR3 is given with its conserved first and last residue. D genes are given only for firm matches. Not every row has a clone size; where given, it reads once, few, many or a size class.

cdr3_nt: TGCAGTGCTAGACGCCCGACATACAATGAGCAGTTCTTC
cdr3_aa: CSARRPTYNEQFF
v_call: TRBV20-1
cdr3_length: 13
clone_size: -
j_call: TRBJ2-1
d_call: -

cdr3_nt: TGTGCCAGCAGTTACAAGCGTCGGGGCACAGATACGCAGTATTTT
cdr3_aa: CASSYKRRGTDTQYF
v_call: TRBV6-6
cdr3_length: 15
clone_size: -
j_call: TRBJ2-3
d_call: -

cdr3_nt: TGCAGCGTTGAGCATCTCGCCTGGGGTGAAAAACTGTTTTTT
cdr3_aa: CSVEHLAWGEKLFF
v_call: TRBV29-1
cdr3_length: 14
clone_size: -
j_call: TRBJ1-4
d_call: -

cdr3_nt: TGCGCCAGCAGCTTGGTTGTTAGCCCAAACACTGAAGCTTTCTTT
cdr3_aa: CASSLVVSPNTEAFF
v_call: TRBV5-1
cdr3_length: 15
clone_size: few
j_call: TRBJ1-1
d_call: -

cdr3_nt: TGCAGTGCTAACGGGGGGAGCTCCTACGAGCAGTACTTC
cdr3_aa: CSANGGSSYEQYF
v_call: TRBV20-1
cdr3_length: 13
clone_size: few
j_call: TRBJ2-7
d_call: TRBD2

cdr3_nt: TGTGCCAGCAGCAAAGAAGGGGACGCGTACCAAGAGACCCAGTACTTC
cdr3_aa: CASSKEGDAYQETQYF
v_call: TRBV5-5
cdr3_length: 16
clone_size: -
j_call: TRBJ2-5
d_call: -

cdr3_nt: TGTGCCAGCACCCCGGACAGGGAGTATGGCTACACCTTC
cdr3_aa: CASTPDREYGYTF
v_call: TRBV28
cdr3_length: 13
clone_size: -
j_call: TRBJ1-2
d_call: TRBD1

cdr3_nt: TGCGGTGCTAGAGGGAAGATATCCTATGGCTACACCTTC
cdr3_aa: CGARGKISYGYTF
v_call: TRBV20-1
cdr3_length: 13
clone_size: -
j_call: TRBJ1-2
d_call: -

cdr3_nt: TGTGCCATCACCGGGACAGGGGGCGTAACTGGGGAGCAGTACTTC
cdr3_aa: CAITGTGGVTGEQYF
v_call: TRBV10-3
cdr3_length: 15
clone_size: -
j_call: TRBJ2-7
d_call: TRBD1

cdr3_nt: TGTGCCAGCAGCCCTGGACAGGGCCTTGGAAACACTGAAGCTTTCTTT
cdr3_aa: CASSPGQGLGNTEAFF
v_call: TRBV14
cdr3_length: 16
clone_size: few
j_call: TRBJ1-1
d_call: TRBD1

cdr3_nt: TGTGCCAGCAGTTTAGCCCCTGACAGGTCGGACACTGAAGCTTTCTTT
cdr3_aa: CASSLAPDRSDTEAFF
v_call: TRBV27
cdr3_length: 16
clone_size: -
j_call: TRBJ1-1
d_call: -

cdr3_nt: TGTGCCAGCAGCCAAACGACTAGCGGGACGTACAATGAGCAGTTCTTC
cdr3_aa: CASSQTTSGTYNEQFF
v_call: TRBV4-2
cdr3_length: 16
clone_size: -
j_call: TRBJ2-1
d_call: TRBD2

cdr3_nt: TGCAGTGCCCTCCCCGAGAGGGCGGTGGATGGCTACACCTTC
cdr3_aa: CSALPERAVDGYTF
v_call: TRBV20-1
cdr3_length: 14
clone_size: many
j_call: TRBJ1-2
d_call: -

cdr3_nt: TGTGCCAGTCGCCCGGGGGCGCGACAGTTCTATGGCTACACCTTC
cdr3_aa: CASRPGARQFYGYTF
v_call: TRBV6-6
cdr3_length: 15
clone_size: -
j_call: TRBJ1-2
d_call: -

cdr3_nt: TGTGCTAGTGGTTTGGGACAGTTTAGCACAGATACGCAGTATTTT
cdr3_aa: CASGLGQFSTDTQYF
v_call: TRBV12-5
cdr3_length: 15
clone_size: -
j_call: TRBJ2-3
d_call: -

cdr3_nt: TGTGCCACTCAACAGGGGCAAAAACTGTTTTTT
cdr3_aa: CATQQGQKLFF
v_call: TRBV6-5
cdr3_length: 11
clone_size: -
j_call: TRBJ1-4
d_call: TRBD1

cdr3_nt: TGCAGCGTTGAAGAGAGGGGGAAAGGAACTGAAGCTTTCTTT
cdr3_aa: CSVEERGKGTEAFF
v_call: TRBV29-1
cdr3_length: 14
clone_size: -
j_call: TRBJ1-1
d_call: -

cdr3_nt: TGCAGTGCTAGAAGGCCAGGGACTAGCAGAAACATTCAGCACTTC
cdr3_aa: CSARRPGTSRNIQHF
v_call: TRBV20-1
cdr3_length: 15
clone_size: -
j_call: TRBJ2-4
d_call: TRBD2

cdr3_nt: TGCAGTGCTAATAGCGCGGCGACCCAGTACTTC
cdr3_aa: CSANSAATQYF
v_call: TRBV20-1
cdr3_length: 11
clone_size: few
j_call: TRBJ2-5
d_call: -

cdr3_nt: TGTGCCAGCAGTTACTCCCGGGGCGAGCCCCAGCATTTT
cdr3_aa: CASSYSRGEPQHF
v_call: TRBV6-6
cdr3_length: 13
clone_size: -
j_call: TRBJ1-5
d_call: -

cdr3_nt: TGTGCCAGCAAGCGGGGGGGAACCGAGACCCAGTACTTC
cdr3_aa: CASKRGGTETQYF
v_call: TRBV7-2
cdr3_length: 13
clone_size: -
j_call: TRBJ2-5
d_call: TRBD2

cdr3_nt: TGCGCCAGCAGTATGTCCGGACAGGGGCCCCCCACAGATACGCAGTATTTT
cdr3_aa: CASSMSGQGPPTDTQYF
v_call: TRBV5-1
cdr3_length: 17
clone_size: -
j_call: TRBJ2-3
d_call: TRBD1